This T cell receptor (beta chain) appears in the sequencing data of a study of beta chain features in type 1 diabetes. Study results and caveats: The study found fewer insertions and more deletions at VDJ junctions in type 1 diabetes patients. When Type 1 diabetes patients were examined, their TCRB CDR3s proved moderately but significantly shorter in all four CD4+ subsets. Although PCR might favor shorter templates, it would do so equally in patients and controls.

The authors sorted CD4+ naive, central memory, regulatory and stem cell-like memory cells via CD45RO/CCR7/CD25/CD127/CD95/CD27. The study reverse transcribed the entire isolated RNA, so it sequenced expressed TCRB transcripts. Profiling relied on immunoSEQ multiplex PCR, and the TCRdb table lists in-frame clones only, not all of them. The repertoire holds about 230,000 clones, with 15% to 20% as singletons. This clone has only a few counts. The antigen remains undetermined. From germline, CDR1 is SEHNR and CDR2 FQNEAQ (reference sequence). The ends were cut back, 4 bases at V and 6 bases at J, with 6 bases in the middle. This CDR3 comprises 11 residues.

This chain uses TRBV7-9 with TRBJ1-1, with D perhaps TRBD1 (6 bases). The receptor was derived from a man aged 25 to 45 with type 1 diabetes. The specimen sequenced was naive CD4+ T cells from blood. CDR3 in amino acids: CASSWTAEAFF. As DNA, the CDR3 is TGTGCCAGCAGCTGGACAGCTGAAGCTTTCTTT. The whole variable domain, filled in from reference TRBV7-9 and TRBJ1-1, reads DTGVSQNPRHKITKRGQNVTFRCDPISEHNRLYWYRQTLGQGPEFLTYFQNEAQLEKSRLLSDRFSAERPKGSFSTLEIQRTEQGDSAMYLCASSWTAEAFFGQGTRLTVV.